This T cell receptor (beta chain) originates from a study of a mutant IDH1 vaccine in newly diagnosed glioma. At the level of the study: The study started vaccination 4-6 weeks after radiotherapy alone, or with temozolomide cycles. Every participant had undergone radiotherapy, temozolomide, or both before, and most underwent both. Findings and caveats of the study: Most patients, roughly 92%, showed vaccine-induced immune responses.

Note on this clone: Its antigen remains unknown.

Repertoires were generated with immunoSEQ multiplex PCR, while TCRdb's copy carries only in-frame clones and drops some. The table has some 60,000 clones, 84% seen once. Regarding time point: week 11, during vaccination. Vaccination comprised doses that each held 300 ug of mutant IDH1 20-mer peptide, plus topical imiquimod. New WHO grade 3 or 4 astrocytomas that were IDH1-mutant and ATRX-lost occurred in the donors. The CDR3 is 14 residues long. Germline CDR1 SQVTM, CDR2 ANQGSEA. Trimming took 2 bases from V and 2 from J, leaving 12 bases between them. This material consisted of PBMCs, taken from a glioma patient whose treatment included an IDH1 peptide vaccine. The TCR comes from a man between 25 and 39 years old with glioma. V is TRBV29-1 and J is TRBJ1-2; TRBD1 is a possible D gene (5 bases). The CDR3 is CSVELRDANYGYTF. CDR3 coding DNA: TGCAGCGTTGAACTTCGGGACGCGAACTATGGCTACACCTTC.